Below, 30 T cell receptor beta chains from the same sample are listed, as sequenced in a study of T cells in Graves' hyperthyroidism and ophthalmopathy. RNA transcripts yielded amplified TCR beta CDR3 regions. Carried out on the TCR CDR3, a first-round RT-PCR used the HTBI primer set. Using its own MiXCR run on the multiplex PCR reads, TCRdb lists one record per CDR3 protein. The sample records more than 500,000 distinct CDR3 sequences, less than 15% being singletons. Sequencing was carried out using blood. The source is a woman in her thirties or forties with Graves' hyperthyroidism.

This clonotype was observed at least ten times. The V call is TRBV10-1, the J call TRBJ2-7; 12 bases are a match to TRBD1. There are 15 residues in the CDR3. The trim removed 2 bases at V and 5 bases at J, leaving 4 bases unmatched. Germline lookup yields CDR1 WNHNN and CDR2 SYGVQD (reference sequence). CDR3 amino acids: CASSEGTGGRNEQYF. CDR3 nucleotides: TGCGCCAGCAGTGAGGGGACAGGGGGCCGGAACGAGCAGTACTTC.

This clonotype was seen at least ten times. CDR3 protein: CASSRCCVAGQETQYF. The CDR3 DNA reads as TGTGCCAGCAGTCGCTGTTGTGTAGCGGGACAAGAGACCCAGTACTTC. The chain joins TRBV12-3 or TRBV12-4 to TRBJ2-5; 8 bases align to TRBD2. The CDR3 is made up of 16 amino acids. Trimming cost V 5 bases and J 2 bases; bases outside gene matches: 10.

With regard to this clonotype: This may be a read error: a much more frequent sequence differs by one nucleotide. The chain has TRBV15 and TRBJ2-5; D perhaps matches TRBD2 (6 bases). The J call may be faulty, since TRBJ2-1 better matches the DNA end. CDR1 LNHNV and CDR2 YYDKDF come from the germline V gene (reference sequence). The CDR3 consists of 15 residues. DNA for the CDR3: TGTGCCACCAGCAGAGAGGGGTTGCCTCGGGAGACCCAGTTCTTC. Its translation is CATSREGLPRETQFF.

The rearrangement links TRBV12-5 to TRBJ2-3; 10 positions agree with TRBD2. After removal of 2 bases from V and 3 bases from J, the junction contained 8 bases not matched to a gene. The CDR3 extends over 17 amino acids. Germline assignment: CDR1 LGHNT and CDR2 FRNRAP. CDR3 in amino acids: CASGLQRVSGRTDTQYF. The CDR3 bases are TGTGCTAGTGGTTTGCAGAGGGTTAGCGGGAGGACAGATACGCAGTATTTT.

This clonotype was picked up many times. The J gene is TRBJ2-7, the V gene TRBV30; 7 bases line up with TRBD1. This CDR3 contains 15 residues. From germline, CDR1 is GTSNPN and CDR2 SVGIG (reference sequence). V was clipped by 2 bases and J by 0 bases; unmatched bases: 7. The CDR3 DNA reads TGTGCCTGGAGTTCCCCCCGGGACAGCTCCTACGAGCAGTACTTC. Its protein is CAWSSPRDSSYEQYF.

This clonotype occurred many times. The J gene is TRBJ2-7, the V gene TRBV6-1; D could derive from TRBD1 or TRBD2 (5 bases each). Trimming removed 6 bases from V and 7 bases from J, with 22 bases in between. This CDR3 spans 15 amino acids. In germline, CDR1 is MNHNS, CDR2 SASEGT. DNA of the CDR3: TGTGCCAGCAGAAGGACCGGGACCCCCACCGGGGAGCAGTACTTC. It is translated as CASRRTGTPTGEQYF.

A remark on this clonotype: A read error is possible here, since a much larger clone lies one base away. The chain has TRBV4-2 and TRBJ2-3; tentative D call: TRBD2 (5 bases). The CDR3 spans 13 residues. CDR1 is LGHNA, CDR2 YNFKEQ, per germline. Deletions cut 3 bases from V and 2 bases from J, with 6 bases between. The CDR3 loop reads CASSHDYTDTQYF. The DNA for the CDR3 is TGTGCCAGCAGCCATGACTACACAGATACGCAGTATTTT.

This clonotype showed up many times. CDR3 residues: CATSRTLGGQPQHF. The DNA of the CDR3 is TGTGCCACCAGCAGGACCCTGGGGGGACAGCCCCAGCATTTT. The J gene is TRBJ1-5, the V gene TRBV15, with D possibly matching TRBD1 (5 bases). Trimming cost V 3 bases and J 7 bases, with 13 bases left between them. The V gene's germline CDR1 is LNHNV and CDR2 YYDKDF (reference sequence). The CDR3 spans 14 residues.

This clonotype was counted at least ten times. The genes are TRBV28 and TRBJ2-2, with D perhaps matching TRBD1 (6 bases). Germline values: CDR1 MDHEN, CDR2 SYDVKM. The CDR3 is 16 amino acids. V lost 3 bases to trimming and J lost 0 bases, with 11 bases between them. In DNA, the CDR3 is TGTGCCAGCAGTTTGGTGGACAGCACGAACACCGGGGAGCTGTTTTTT. Amino acids: CASSLVDSTNTGELFF.

On this clonotype: A much larger clone differs from this one at a single base, so this may be a read error. This rearrangement joins TRBV12-3 or TRBV12-4 to TRBJ1-1; D may be TRBD1 (5 bases). This CDR3 is built from 14 residues. The CDR3 coding sequence is TGTGCCAGCCAATTTCTGGGGGTGGCCACTGAAGCTCTCTTT. Encoded protein: CASQFLGVATEALF.

Only a few counts were recorded for this clonotype. The rearrangement joins TRBV3-1 to TRBJ1-4, with D uncertain. Germline V CDR1 and CDR2: LGHDT, YNNKEL (reference sequence). This CDR3 comprises 16 residues. Trimming shortened V by 3 bases and J by 4 bases, and 15 bases separated the two germline ends. The CDR3 nucleotides are TGTGCCAGCAGCCAGAGATCTTTTGGGCATAATGAAAAACTGTTTTTT. Translated: CASSQRSFGHNEKLFF.

In its sample, this clonotype was seen many times. The genes are TRBV6-1 and TRBJ1-2; 7 positions agree with TRBD1. Trimming took 7 bases from V and 8 from J; bases not matched to a gene: 10. The length of the CDR3 is 13 residues. Germline V CDR1 and CDR2: MNHNS, SASEGT. This CDR3 is CASTSYRGFGYTF. CDR3 coding DNA: TGTGCCAGCACTTCATACAGGGGCTTCGGCTACACCTTC.

This clonotype was seen at least ten times. V is TRBV28 and J is TRBJ1-1; D gene unclear. CDR1 and CDR2 (germline): MDHEN, SYDVKM. Trimming pared 7 bases from V and 3 bases from J, leaving 15 bases between. The CDR3 contains 14 residues. The chain's CDR3 is CASNFPFGYTEAFF. The CDR3 coding sequence is TGTGCCAGCAATTTCCCGTTTGGGTACACTGAAGCTTTCTTT.

The chain combines TRBV24-1 with TRBJ2-7, with D possibly being TRBD1 (5 bases). The CDR3 sequence is 14 residues long. Trimming stripped 4 bases from V and 5 bases from J, with 14 bases between. Germline V gene lookup returns CDR1 KGHDR and CDR2 SFDVKD. CDR3 DNA sequence: TGTGCCACCAGTGACTCGGACCCAGGGCACGAGCAGTACTTC. Its protein is CATSDSDPGHEQYF.

The V call is TRBV19, the J call TRBJ2-1; 8 bases agree with TRBD2. The CDR3 extends over 16 amino acids. The V and J ends lost 1 base and 2 bases, in that order; junction bases with no gene match: 4. Germline CDR1 is LNHDA and CDR2 is SQIVND (reference sequence). CDR3 in DNA: TGTGCCAGTAGTATAGTAAGCGGGAGAACCTACAATGAGCAGTTCTTC. Translated: CASSIVSGRTYNEQFF. Full variable domain (outside the CDR3, taken from reference TRBV19 and TRBJ2-1): DGGITQSPKYLFRKEGQNVTLSCEQNLNHDAMYWYRQDPGQGLRLIYYSQIVNDFQKGDIAEGYSVSREKKESFPLTVTSAQKNPTAFYLCASSIVSGRTYNEQFFGPGTRLTVL.

A few counts support this clonotype. The rearrangement uses TRBV4-1 and TRBJ1-2, with TRBD1 matching 8 bases. The CDR3 sequence is 17 residues long. V was pared by 3 bases and J by 4 bases, with 13 bases of the junction left unmatched. Germline-derived CDR1 and CDR2 are MGHRA and YSYEKL. The CDR3 region has the DNA TGCGCCAGCAGCCAGACCGGGGCCAGGGGGCTGCCCTATGGCTACACCTTC. Protein: CASSQTGARGLPYGYTF.

This clonotype was recorded at least ten times. V is TRBV20-1 and J is TRBJ2-1; 8 bases fit TRBD1. CDR1 is DFQATT and CDR2 is SNEGSKA in the germline V gene (reference sequence). The ends lost 3 bases at V and 5 bases at J; junction bases unmatched: 15. The CDR3 runs 17 residues. The CDR3 DNA is TGCAGTGCTAGTAACGCCGCCCGGACAGGGATGGACAATGAGCAGTTCTTC. Its protein product is CSASNAARTGMDNEQFF.

This clonotype was counted between two and nine times. The V gene is TRBV12-3 or TRBV12-4, the J gene TRBJ2-5, with unresolved D. With 3 bases removed from V and 4 bases from J, the gap between germline ends came to 9 bases. The CDR3 extends over 13 amino acids. CDR3 amino acids: CASSLWSLETQYF. The DNA for the CDR3 is TGTGCCAGCAGTTTGTGGTCCTTAGAGACCCAGTACTTC.

This clonotype has ten or more counts. The rearrangement uses TRBV12-3 or TRBV12-4 and TRBJ1-3, with D maybe TRBD1 (5 bases). Between the trimmed V and J ends, which lost 10 bases and 1 base, there was a span of 17 bases. CDR3 size: 15 residues. The CDR3 coding sequence is TGTGCCAACGAGCCTCGGACAATTTCTGGAAACACCATATATTTT. It translates to CANEPRTISGNTIYF.

This clonotype was counted many times. The chain employs TRBV2 and TRBJ2-4; D perhaps matches TRBD1 (5 bases). The CDR3 contains 14 residues. The germline V gene has CDR1 SNHLY and CDR2 FYNNEI. V lost 4 bases, J lost 6 bases, and 13 bases lay in between. The CDR3 DNA reads as TGTGCCAGCAGTGCTGAAGGGGCCTTAAACATTCAGTACTTC. It translates to CASSAEGALNIQYF.

This clonotype was counted only a few times. J is TRBJ2-7 and V is TRBV20-1; the D is unclear. Germline values: CDR1 DFQATT, CDR2 SNEGSKA (reference sequence). The CDR3 runs 12 residues. V lost 3 bases and J lost 3, with 9 bases in between. The CDR3 sequence: CSASPSDYEQYF. DNA for the CDR3: TGCAGTGCTAGCCCCTCCGACTACGAGCAGTACTTC.

V gene TRBV7-8 combines with J gene TRBJ2-7; possible D gene TRBD2, 5 bases. CDR1 and CDR2 from the germline V gene are SGHVS and FQNEAQ. Trimming removed 2 bases from V and 4 bases from J, with 9 bases in between. The CDR3 is 13 amino acids. In DNA form, the CDR3 reads TGTGCCAGCAGCTTACCGGGGTTTTACGAGCAGTACTTC. Translation gives CASSLPGFYEQYF.

There are many counts of this clonotype. This chain connects TRBV2 to TRBJ2-5; the D is unclear. Germline lookup yields CDR1 SNHLY and CDR2 FYNNEI. The CDR3 is made up of 13 amino acids. Trimming pared 6 bases from V and 9 bases from J, leaving 17 bases between. DNA of the CDR3: TGTGCCAGCAGACCAGAACAGAATCGGGCCCAGTACTTC. Its protein is CASRPEQNRAQYF.

This clonotype was seen a few times. V usage is TRBV24-1 and J usage is TRBJ2-7; TRBD1 matches 7 bases. The CDR3 consists of 14 residues. The germline CDR1 and CDR2 sequences are KGHDR and SFDVKD. J was trimmed by 1 base and V by 4 bases; bases with no gene match: 3. The CDR3 bases are TGTGCCACCAGTGACCCGGGACAGTCCTACGAGCAGTACTTC. Amino acids: CATSDPGQSYEQYF.

This clonotype appeared many times. The chain employs TRBV27 and TRBJ2-3; TRBD2 matches 13 bases. The CDR3 extends over 18 amino acids. V trimming: 5 bases; J trimming: 4 bases; junction bases outside the gene matches: 12. CDR1 and CDR2 from the germline V gene are MNHEY and SMNVEV (reference sequence). The CDR3 reads CASSPLEGLAGSADTQYF. In DNA form, the CDR3 reads TGTGCCAGCAGTCCGCTAGAGGGACTAGCGGGATCTGCAGATACGCAGTATTTT.

This clonotype was recorded at least ten times. The chain is built from TRBV2 and TRBJ1-3, with 9 bases matching TRBD1. The length of the CDR3 is 15 residues. Unmatched junction bases numbered 10, after V lost 9 bases and J lost 4 bases. CDR1 and CDR2 (germline): SNHLY, FYNNEI. Written as DNA, the CDR3 is TGTGCCAGTACTCCGGGACAGGGTTCAGGAAACACCATATATTTT. Its protein is CASTPGQGSGNTIYF.

This clonotype was seen a few times. The chain couples TRBV12-3 or TRBV12-4 to TRBJ2-1; the match to TRBD2 covers 8 bases. This CDR3 contains 17 residues. Germline trimming cut 2 bases from V and 4 bases from J; bases unmatched to any gene: 10. CDR3 region: CASSLPIAGPLYNEQFF. CDR3 DNA sequence: TGTGCCAGCAGTTTACCCATAGCGGGGCCCCTTTACAATGAGCAGTTCTTC.

The rearrangement joins TRBV7-2 to TRBJ2-5, with D maybe TRBD1 (5 bases). The germline V gene encodes CDR1 SGHTA and CDR2 FQGNSA. With 6 bases removed from V and 3 bases from J, the gap between germline ends came to 8 bases. This CDR3 contains 12 residues. CDR3 in DNA: TGTGCCAGCAGGGACATAAAAGAGACCCAGTACTTC. This encodes CASRDIKETQYF.

The sample holds many counts of this clonotype. The V gene is TRBV10-3, the J gene TRBJ2-1; 8 nucleotides line up with TRBD2. V lost 10 bases, J lost 8 bases, and 7 bases stayed unmatched. Germline CDR1 ENHRY, CDR2 SYGVKD. The CDR3 loop spans 12 amino acids. The chain's CDR3 is CATGLAGHEQFF. The CDR3 bases are TGTGCCACTGGACTAGCCGGCCATGAGCAGTTCTTC.

This clonotype came up many times. This chain joins TRBV12-3 or TRBV12-4 and TRBJ2-1; D is perhaps TRBD2 (7 bases). V gave up 7 bases and J gave up 5 bases, with 24 bases separating them. The CDR3 runs 17 residues. In DNA form, the CDR3 reads TGTGCCAGCATCCCCAGCGGGACAATCTTAAACCACAATGAGCAGTTCTTC. Protein: CASIPSGTILNHNEQFF.